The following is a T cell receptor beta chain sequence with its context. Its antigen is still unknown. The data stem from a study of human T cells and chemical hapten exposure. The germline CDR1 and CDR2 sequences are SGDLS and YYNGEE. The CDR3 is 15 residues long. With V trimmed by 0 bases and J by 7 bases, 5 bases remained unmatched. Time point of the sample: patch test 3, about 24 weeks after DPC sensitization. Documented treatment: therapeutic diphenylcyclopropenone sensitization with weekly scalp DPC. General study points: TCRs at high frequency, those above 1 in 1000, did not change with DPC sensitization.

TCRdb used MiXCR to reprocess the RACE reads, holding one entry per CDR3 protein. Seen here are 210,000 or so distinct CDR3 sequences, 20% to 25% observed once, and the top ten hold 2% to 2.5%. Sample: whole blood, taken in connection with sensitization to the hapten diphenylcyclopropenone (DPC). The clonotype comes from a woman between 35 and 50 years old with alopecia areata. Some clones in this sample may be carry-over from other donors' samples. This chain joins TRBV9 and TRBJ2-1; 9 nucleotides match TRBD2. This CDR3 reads CASSVGTTSGNEQFF. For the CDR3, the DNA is TGTGCCAGCAGCGTAGGGACGACTAGCGGTAATGAGCAGTTCTTC.